The 15 T cell receptor beta chains reported below all come from one sample, sequenced in a study of cytomegalovirus exposure and HLA in healthy donors. Primers: 60 Vbeta forward and 13 Jbeta reverse. Here immunoSEQ multiplex PCR was the method, and the copy in TCRdb shows in-frame clones only, minus some. The sample shows roughly 100,000 clones, approximately 14% of them seen only once. The sequencing input was PBMCs. The receptors come from a female donor in good health and CMV-seronegative.

This clone showed up just a few times. The chain combines TRBV6-1 with TRBJ2-5; D may be TRBD2 (5 bases). V lost 2 bases and J lost 5, with 12 bases in between. Germline assignment: CDR1 MNHNS and CDR2 SASEGT. This CDR3 region has 14 residues. The CDR3: CASSEPGGGETQYF. The DNA of the CDR3 is TGTGCCAGCAGTGAACCCGGAGGCGGGGAGACCCAGTACTTC.

V is TRBV5-4 and J is TRBJ2-3; 7 nucleotides align to TRBD2. Trimming at V came to 0 bases and at J to 0 bases, leaving 1 base not matched to a gene. The germline gives CDR1 SGHNT, CDR2 YYREEE (reference sequence). This CDR3 has 15 residues. The CDR3 DNA reads TGTGCCAGCAGCTTGGTTAGCGGGAGCACAGATACGCAGTATTTT. It is translated as CASSLVSGSTDTQYF.

The V call is TRBV7-2, the J call TRBJ2-1; 7 bases line up with TRBD2. V gave up 3 bases and J gave up 15 bases; unmatched junction bases: 14. The CDR3 consists of 14 residues. CDR1 is SGHTA, CDR2 FQGNSA, per germline. The CDR3 coding sequence is TGTGCCAGCAGCTTTCGTGGGCCGAGACTAGCTCCGTTCTTC. Encoded protein: CASSFRGPRLAPFF.

This chain uses TRBV5-1 with TRBJ2-5; 15 nucleotides match TRBD2. V lost 4 bases and J lost 2; bases outside the gene matches: 12. The CDR3 sequence is 19 residues long. Germline V gives CDR1 SGHRS, CDR2 YFSETQ. The chain's CDR3 is CASSLSGTSGRPEQETQYF. For the CDR3, the DNA is TGCGCCAGCAGCCTTTCCGGGACTAGCGGGAGGCCCGAGCAAGAGACCCAGTACTTC.

This clone appeared a few times. The CDR3 reads CASSSSTGGTEKLFF. In DNA form, the CDR3 reads TGTGCCAGCAGTTCCTCGACAGGGGGTACAGAAAAACTGTTTTTT. The chain carries TRBV28 and TRBJ1-4; 9 bases are shared with TRBD1. Trimming cost V 4 bases and J 8 bases; bases outside gene matches: 8. The germline V gene encodes CDR1 MDHEN and CDR2 SYDVKM. The CDR3 extends over 15 amino acids.

The rearrangement uses TRBV7-2 and TRBJ1-5, with TRBD1 as a possible D gene (5 bases). Trimming pared 3 bases from V and 3 bases from J, leaving 9 bases between. The CDR3 is 14 residues long. CDR1 and CDR2 from the germline V gene are SGHTA and FQGNSA. CDR3 amino acids: CASSFRQNNQPQHF. The CDR3 DNA sequence: TGTGCCAGCAGCTTCCGACAGAACAATCAGCCCCAGCATTTT. Combining the CDR3 with reference TRBV7-2 and TRBJ1-5 gives the whole variable domain GAGVSQSPSNKVTEKGKDVELRCDPISGHTALYWYRQSLGQGLEFLIYFQGNSAPDKSGLPSDRFSAERTGGSVSTLTIQRTQQEDSAVYLCASSFRQNNQPQHFGDGTRLSIL.

This clone was picked up a small number of times. V usage is TRBV5-6 and J usage is TRBJ2-7; TRBD1 is a possible D gene (5 bases). This CDR3 is built from 14 residues. V was trimmed by 0 bases and J by 3 bases, leaving 10 bases between them. The germline gives CDR1 SGHDT, CDR2 YYEEEE. The CDR3 DNA is TGTGCCAGCAGCTTGGGGCAGGGTCGCTACGAGCAGTACTTC. This gives the protein CASSLGQGRYEQYF.

The V and J genes are TRBV13 and TRBJ1-2, with TRBD1 as a possible D gene (5 bases). The CDR3 totals 14 residues. Germline CDR1 PRHDT, CDR2 FYEKMQ (reference sequence). V lost 4 bases and J 4 bases, leaving 13 bases between the germline ends. As DNA, the CDR3 is TGTGCCAGCAGCTCCTGGACCGGGGGCTATGGCTACACCTTC. It translates to CASSSWTGGYGYTF.

This clone was seen only a few times. The chain links TRBV28 to TRBJ2-2; 7 bases are shared with TRBD1. Germline CDR1 MDHEN, CDR2 SYDVKM. V dropped 4 bases and J dropped 2; count of bases not matched to a gene: 4. This CDR3 has 15 residues. CDR3 amino acids: CASSSGTANTGELFF. The CDR3 coding sequence is TGTGCCAGCAGTTCCGGGACAGCTAACACCGGGGAGCTGTTTTTT.

The V call is TRBV19, the J call TRBJ1-1; a weak D match, TRBD1 (5 bases). The CDR3 has 13 residues. Trimming took 3 bases from V and 1 from J, leaving 6 bases between them. Germline loops: CDR1 LNHDA, CDR2 SQIVND (reference sequence). CDR3 nucleotide sequence: TGTGCCAGTAGTATCAGGGAGAACACTGAAGCTTTCTTT. It translates to CASSIRENTEAFF.

V gene TRBV19 combines with J gene TRBJ1-4; D unclear. The germline CDR1 and CDR2 sequences are LNHDA and SQIVND (reference sequence). This CDR3 region has 16 residues. V shed 5 bases and J shed 5 bases, with 18 bases lying between them. The CDR3, as DNA: TGTGCCAGTAGTGATAGGGCCTCGGGGTGGAATGAAAAACTGTTTTTT. This gives the protein CASSDRASGWNEKLFF.

The chain is built from TRBV18 and TRBJ1-4; a possible D gene is TRBD1 (5 bases). Germline-derived CDR1 and CDR2 are KGHSH and LQKENI. The CDR3 is 17 amino acids. Trimming removed 2 bases at V and 11 bases at J, with 24 bases between. CDR3 region: CASSPGEQDSGTFKLFF. The CDR3 DNA reads TGTGCCAGCTCACCAGGAGAACAGGATTCTGGAACTTTTAAACTGTTTTTT. Drawing the rest from reference TRBV18 and TRBJ1-4, the complete variable domain is NAGVMQNPRHLVRRRGQEARLRCSPMKGHSHVYWYRQLPEEGLKFMVYLQKENIIDESGMPKERFSAEFPKEGPSILRIQQVVRGDSAAYFCASSPGEQDSGTFKLFFGSGTQLSVL.

The table lists this clone with a few counts. The chain's CDR3 is CASSAIGQGGNTIYF. DNA of the CDR3: TGTGCCAGCAGCGCAATAGGACAGGGTGGAAACACCATATATTTT. This sequence joins TRBV9 and TRBJ1-3; 8 bases map to TRBD1. J was trimmed by 3 bases and V by 3 bases; bases with no gene match: 5. Germline V lookup: CDR1 SGDLS, CDR2 YYNGEE. The CDR3 runs to 15 residues.

This clone occurred a few times. This chain uses TRBV4-3 with TRBJ2-7; 7 nucleotides align to TRBD2. This CDR3 has 16 residues. Germline V lookup: CDR1 LGHNA, CDR2 YSLEER. The trim removed 0 bases at V and 4 bases at J, leaving 9 bases unmatched. CDR3 residues: CASSQDLTSPSYEQYF. The CDR3 DNA follows: TGCGCCAGCAGCCAAGATTTGACTAGCCCCTCTTACGAGCAGTACTTC.

This clone was seen a few times. The chain joins TRBV5-1 to TRBJ2-3, with 16 bases fitting TRBD2. V was clipped by 2 bases and J by 3 bases; unmatched bases: 6. Germline CDR1 SGHRS, CDR2 YFSETQ. This CDR3 is built from 18 residues. The CDR3 nucleotides are TGCGCCAGCAGCTTAGGGACTAGCGGGAGGGCCGGTACAGATACGCAGTATTTT. Translating it yields CASSLGTSGRAGTDTQYF.